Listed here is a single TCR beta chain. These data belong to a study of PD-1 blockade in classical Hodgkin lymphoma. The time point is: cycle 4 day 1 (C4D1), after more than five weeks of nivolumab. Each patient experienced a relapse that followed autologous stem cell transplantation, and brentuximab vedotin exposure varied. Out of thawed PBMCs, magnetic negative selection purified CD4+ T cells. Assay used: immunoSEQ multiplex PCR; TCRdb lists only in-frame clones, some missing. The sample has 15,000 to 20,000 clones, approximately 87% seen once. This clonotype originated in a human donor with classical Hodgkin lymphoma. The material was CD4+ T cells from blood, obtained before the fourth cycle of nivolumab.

CDR3 sequence (DNA): TGTGCCAGCAGTAGCATTGGGCCAGCCGAGCAGTACTTC. Encoded protein: CASSSIGPAEQYF. This chain uses TRBV6-1 with TRBJ2-7; D is uncertain. The CDR3 spans 13 residues. V was shortened by 5 bases and J by 6 bases, with 14 bases between the two germline ends. Germline V gene lookup returns CDR1 MNHNS and CDR2 SASEGT.